Each of the 15 T cell receptor beta chains below was sequenced from the same sample in a study of identical twins. TCRdb recomputed calls from the 5' RACE reads with MiXCR, one row per CDR3 protein. This sample has 570,000 or so distinct CDR3 sequences; 7.5% to 10% occur once, and the top ten carry approximately 3.2%. In addition, the sample was reused for a study of yellow fever vaccine responses in identical twins.

Sample: PBMCs. These receptors were collected from a woman aged 18-29 years in good health.

The chain couples TRBV25-1 to TRBJ2-5; D remains ambiguous. The CDR3 totals 13 residues. The germline V gene has CDR1 MGHDK and CDR2 SYGVNS. The V and J ends lost 4 bases and 5 bases respectively, with 11 bases between them. In DNA, the CDR3 is TGTGCCAGCAGTGTTGGGTTTATGGAGACCCAGTACTTC. This translates into CASSVGFMETQYF.

This clonotype was seen ten or more times. This chain connects TRBV5-5 to TRBJ2-1; no reliable D call. The V end lost 4 bases, the J end lost 2 bases, and 13 bases lay between the germline ends. The CDR3 covers 15 residues. The germline gives CDR1 SGHKS, CDR2 YYEKEE (reference sequence). The CDR3 DNA is TGTGCCAGCAGCACCCTTGGGAATACCTACAATGAGCAGTTCTTC. Translating gives CASSTLGNTYNEQFF.

There are a few counts of this clonotype. The chain couples TRBV5-6 to TRBJ1-2; no clear D gene. Germline V CDR1 and CDR2: SGHDT, YYEEEE. The CDR3 runs 14 residues. Deletions cut 2 bases from V and 8 bases from J, with 16 bases between. The CDR3 loop is CASSFGEAFGGYTF. CDR3 nucleotide sequence: TGTGCCAGCAGCTTCGGCGAGGCCTTTGGCGGCTACACCTTC.

This clonotype was recorded many times. This chain joins TRBV5-1 and TRBJ2-6, with TRBD1 matching over 8 bases. CDR1 and CDR2 (germline): SGHRS, YFSETQ. This CDR3 contains 15 residues. V shed 9 bases, J shed 0 bases, and the junction held 5 bases outside the gene matches. The CDR3 protein is CATRTGFSGANVLTF. CDR3 DNA: TGCGCCACCAGGACAGGGTTCTCTGGGGCCAACGTCCTGACTTTC.

The V call is TRBV2, the J call TRBJ1-4; D unresolved. V was trimmed by 4 bases and J by 8 bases, leaving 14 bases between them. The CDR3 extends over 14 amino acids. Germline-derived CDR1 and CDR2 are SNHLY and FYNNEI. CDR3 DNA sequence: TGTGCCAGCAGTGCCACTGGGATCCGGGAAAAACTGTTTTTT. Translating it yields CASSATGIREKLFF.

This chain links TRBV6-5 with TRBJ2-1; 13 bases line up with TRBD2. Per the germline V gene, CDR1 is MNHEY and CDR2 is SVGAGI. V lost 0 bases and J lost 3; bases outside the gene matches: 2. The CDR3 extends over 17 amino acids. The CDR3 DNA is TGTGCCAGCAGTTACTCGGGGACTAGCGGGAACTACAATGAGCAGTTCTTC. Translated, it gives CASSYSGTSGNYNEQFF.

This clonotype was seen more than once but under ten times. The gene calls are TRBV7-2 and TRBJ2-2; D is possibly TRBD2 (5 bases). V was trimmed by 2 bases and J by 3 bases, leaving 13 bases between them. Germline values: CDR1 SGHTA, CDR2 FQGNSA. There are 16 residues in the CDR3. CDR3 sequence: CASSLKAGLHTGELFF. CDR3 nucleotide sequence: TGTGCCAGCAGCTTAAAGGCGGGCTTACACACCGGGGAGCTGTTTTTT.

This rearrangement joins TRBV7-2 to TRBJ2-3; 7 bases agree with TRBD2. CDR3 length equals 15 residues. The germline gives CDR1 SGHTA, CDR2 FQGNSA. J was trimmed by 6 bases and V by 1 base; bases with no gene match: 7. This chain's CDR3 is CASSLGARGSDTQYF. The CDR3 DNA is TGTGCCAGCAGCTTAGGGGCGCGGGGGTCCGATACGCAGTATTTT.

J is TRBJ1-6 and V is TRBV28; a possible D gene is TRBD1 (6 bases). Germline V lookup: CDR1 MDHEN, CDR2 SYDVKM. The ends were cut back, 6 bases at V and 10 bases at J, with 13 bases in the middle. The CDR3 has 13 residues. The CDR3 reads CASRDSGESPLHF. In nucleotides, the CDR3 is TGTGCCAGCAGGGACAGCGGGGAATCACCCCTCCACTTT. Using reference TRBV28 and TRBJ1-6 for the parts outside the CDR3, the full variable domain is DVKVTQSSRYLVKRTGEKVFLECVQDMDHENMFWYRQDPGLGLRLIYFSYDVKMKEKGDIPEGYSVSREKKERFSLILESASTNQTSMYLCASRDSGESPLHFGNGTRLTVT.

Only a few counts were recorded for this clonotype. The chain combines TRBV5-6 with TRBJ2-1, with D perhaps TRBD2 (6 bases). Trimming left V 3 bases short and J 4 bases short, with 8 bases between. The CDR3 is 13 amino acids. Germline V CDR1 and CDR2: SGHDT, YYEEEE. CDR3 in amino acids: CASSSSGYNEQFF. In DNA form, the CDR3 reads TGTGCCAGCAGCTCGAGCGGGTACAATGAGCAGTTCTTC.

The sample holds many counts of this clonotype. V usage is TRBV6-4 and J usage is TRBJ1-1; no reliable D call. With 5 bases removed from V and 0 bases from J, the gap between germline ends came to 7 bases. This CDR3 has 13 amino acids. Germline loops: CDR1 MRHNA, CDR2 SNTAGT. The CDR3 protein is CASSTFMNTEAFF. The CDR3 coding sequence is TGTGCCAGCAGTACCTTTATGAACACTGAAGCTTTCTTT.

This clonotype was recorded many times. V usage is TRBV4-3 and J usage is TRBJ2-2; D might be TRBD2 (5 bases). Trimming removed 0 bases from V and 1 base from J, with 12 bases in between. This CDR3 spans 17 amino acids. Germline loops: CDR1 LGHNA, CDR2 YSLEER. The chain's CDR3 is CASSQESSGMNTGELFF. The CDR3 DNA reads TGCGCCAGCAGCCAAGAATCGAGCGGAATGAACACCGGGGAGCTGTTTTTT.

This clonotype has just a few counts. The chain couples TRBV12-3 or TRBV12-4 to TRBJ1-1; the D is unclear. The CDR3 has 15 amino acids. Trimming shortened V by 1 base and J by 4 bases, and 13 bases separated the two germline ends. The DNA of the CDR3 is TGTGCCAGCAGTTTAGAAGGGAGGGTGGGCACTGAAGCTTTCTTT. Its translation is CASSLEGRVGTEAFF.

The V and J genes are TRBV25-1 and TRBJ2-7, with D possibly being TRBD1 (9 bases). CDR3 length: 16 residues. The germline CDR1 and CDR2 sequences are MGHDK and SYGVNS. Trimming took 6 bases from V and 1 from J, leaving 19 bases between them. The CDR3 spells CASSPGGTGPSYEQYF. DNA of the CDR3: TGTGCCAGCAGCCCGGGGGGGACAGGGCCTTCCTACGAGCAGTACTTC.

This clonotype was detected only a few times. This chain connects TRBV7-2 to TRBJ2-2; 8 bases are shared with TRBD1. The trim removed 3 bases at V and 7 bases at J, leaving 7 bases unmatched. Germline CDR1 reads SGHTA; CDR2 reads FQGNSA. This CDR3 region has 15 residues. In DNA, the CDR3 is TGTGCCAGCAGCTTCCTGACAGGGGCGGTCGGGGAGCTGTTTTTT. This gives the protein CASSFLTGAVGELFF.